The next 4 T cell receptor beta chains were all read from a single sample in a study of neurological immune-mediated disorders. Via MiXCR, TCRdb re-called the 5' RACE reads, giving one row per CDR3 protein. The data contain roughly 74,000 distinct CDR3 sequences, 4% to 6% of them singletons. The sequencing input was PBMCs. The receptors originated from a man in his late teens or twenties with multiple sclerosis.

In this sample, this clonotype turned up many times. The J gene is TRBJ1-1, the V gene TRBV5-1; D uncertain. The CDR3 covers 13 residues. The V gene lost 7 bases and the J gene lost 0 bases, with 10 bases spanning the gap. The germline gives CDR1 SGHRS, CDR2 YFSETQ. The CDR3 spells CASGKAMNTEAFF. Here the CDR3 DNA reads TGCGCCAGCGGGAAAGCTATGAACACTGAAGCTTTCTTT. The variable domain in full, with the rest retrieved from reference TRBV5-1 and TRBJ1-1, is KAGVTQTPRYLIKTRGQQVTLSCSPISGHRSVSWYQQTPGQGLQFLFEYFSETQRNKGNFPGRFSGRQFSNSRSEMNVSTLELGDSALYLCASGKAMNTEAFFGQGTRLTVV.

This clonotype was seen a few times. The chain couples TRBV20-1 to TRBJ2-7; no clear D. With 0 bases removed from V and 7 bases from J, the gap between germline ends came to 16 bases. Germline V gives CDR1 DFQATT, CDR2 SNEGSKA (reference sequence). This CDR3 region has 14 residues. The CDR3 spells CSARDPERVQEQYF. Here the CDR3 DNA reads TGCAGTGCTAGAGATCCCGAAAGGGTCCAAGAGCAGTACTTC.

The table lists this clonotype with many counts. At one end, the junction sequence differs from germline, possibly due to a read error. This rearrangement joins TRBV3-1 to TRBJ1-6, with D unresolved. Germline V gives CDR1 LGHDT, CDR2 YNNKEL (reference sequence). CDR3 length: 14 amino acids. CDR3 sequence (DNA): TGTGCCAGCAGCCAAGGTTCGAACAATTCACCCCTCAACTTT. Encoded protein: CASSQGSNNSPLNF.

This clonotype was counted at least ten times. The CDR3 bases are TGCAGTGCTAGGTCACTAGCGGGGGACTACGAGCAGTACTTC. The encoded protein is CSARSLAGDYEQYF. The rearrangement links TRBV20-1 to TRBJ2-7; 11 nucleotides agree with TRBD2. This CDR3 comprises 14 residues. Germline CDR1 and CDR2: DFQATT and SNEGSKA (reference sequence). V lost 3 bases and J lost 3; bases outside the gene matches: 4.